This T cell receptor beta chain is drawn from a study of T cell repertoires in cytomegalovirus infection. This clonotype occurred many times. Its specificity is unknown. TCRdb re-derived calls from the reads in MiXCR, one entry per CDR3 protein. The sample contains about 110,000 distinct CDR3 sequences, roughly two fifths of which appear only once. From germline, CDR1 is LNHDA and CDR2 SQIVND (reference sequence). This CDR3 has 15 amino acids. Trimming took 0 bases from V and 3 from J, leaving 9 bases between them. The source was CD8+ T cells from cultured PBMCs, collected from culture after CMV antigen stimulation. The origin of this receptor is a human donor in good health (CMV status not recorded). Some clones in this sample may be carry-over from other donors' samples. This chain joins TRBV19 and TRBJ1-5; D uncertain. CDR3 in DNA: TGTGCCAGTAGTATAGAGGGAATGTACAATCAGCCCCAGCATTTT. The encoded protein is CASSIEGMYNQPQHF.